The 17 T cell receptor beta chains reported below all come from one sample, sequenced in a study of blood T cell repertoires in COVID-19. The method was immunoSEQ multiplex PCR; TCRdb's version includes in-frame clones alone and lacks a portion of them. Altogether over 150,000 clones are present, about 90% being singletons, with the ten largest covering less than 25%. Material: peripheral blood. The origin of the receptors is a man between 65 and 85 years old with active or convalescent COVID-19.

As to this clone: Other nucleotide sequences from this sample produce the same CDR3. The gene calls are TRBV28 and TRBJ2-7; 8 nucleotides line up with TRBD1. The germline V gene encodes CDR1 MDHEN and CDR2 SYDVKM. This CDR3 spans 14 amino acids. Germline trimming cut 2 bases from V and 4 bases from J; bases unmatched to any gene: 4. Written as DNA, the CDR3 is TGTGCCAGCAGTTTAAGACAGGGGAGGTACGAGCAGTACTTC. This translates into CASSLRQGRYEQYF.

The chain recombines TRBV28 with TRBJ2-2; tentatively, D is TRBD2 (5 bases). Trimming took 3 bases from V and 5 from J, leaving 13 bases between them. In germline, CDR1 is MDHEN, CDR2 SYDVKM. This CDR3 region has 15 residues. This CDR3 is CASSFGVLRTGELFF. The CDR3 nucleotides are TGTGCCAGCAGTTTCGGGGTTCTGCGGACCGGGGAGCTGTTTTTT.

The chain combines TRBV9 with TRBJ2-7; TRBD1 agrees at 8 bases. This CDR3 region has 15 residues. The germline CDR1 and CDR2 sequences are SGDLS and YYNGEE. The V and J ends lost 1 base and 5 bases, in that order; junction bases with no gene match: 8. The CDR3 DNA reads as TGTGCCAGCAGCGTAAGAATCGACAGGGGCCACGAGCAGTACTTC. It encodes CASSVRIDRGHEQYF.

This sequence joins TRBV7-9 and TRBJ1-2, with no clear D. This CDR3 has 14 amino acids. The germline V and J ends were trimmed by 1 base and 8 bases, with 14 bases remaining between them. Germline CDR1 SEHNR, CDR2 FQNEAQ (reference sequence). In DNA form, the CDR3 reads TGTGCCAGCAGCTTAGTTCGGGCGGGGAGCGGCTACACCTTC. It translates to CASSLVRAGSGYTF.

The chain joins TRBV7-3 to TRBJ2-1; 11 nucleotides align to TRBD2. CDR3 length: 16 amino acids. Germline trimming cut 3 bases from V and 9 bases from J; bases unmatched to any gene: 10. Germline-derived CDR1 and CDR2 are SGHTA and FQGTGA. The CDR3 loop is CASSFNILAGVSEQFF. The CDR3 coding sequence is TGTGCCAGCAGCTTTAACATACTAGCGGGAGTGTCTGAGCAGTTCTTC.

The gene calls are TRBV6-5 and TRBJ1-2; the match to TRBD1 covers 7 bases. CDR1 is MNHEY, CDR2 SVGAGI, per germline. V was pared by 0 bases and J by 2 bases, with 3 bases of the junction left unmatched. The CDR3 covers 15 residues. For the CDR3, the DNA is TGTGCCAGCAGTTACTCGGGACAGATCAACTATGGCTACACCTTC. This encodes CASSYSGQINYGYTF.

The chain combines TRBV5-1 with TRBJ2-2; D is perhaps TRBD2 (5 bases). The V end was cut by 4 bases, the J end by 3 bases, with 7 bases between. Germline V CDR1 and CDR2: SGHRS, YFSETQ. The CDR3 extends over 13 amino acids. The CDR3 DNA reads TGCGCCAGCAGCATAGCGTACACCGGGGAGCTGTTTTTT. Translating it yields CASSIAYTGELFF.

Here the CDR3 DNA reads TGTGCCAGCAGCCGGCAGGGGGCTTGGACTGAAGCTTTCTTT. This encodes CASSRQGAWTEAFF. The chain has TRBV9 and TRBJ1-1, with 8 bases identical to TRBD1. The germline CDR1 and CDR2 sequences are SGDLS and YYNGEE. The J segment lost 5 bases and the V segment lost 4 bases, leaving 7 bases of the junction unmatched. The CDR3 is made up of 14 amino acids. Looking up the rest from reference TRBV9 and TRBJ1-1 gives the full variable domain: DSGVTQTPKHLITATGQRVTLRCSPRSGDLSVYWYQQSLDQGLQFLIQYYNGEERAKGNILERFSAQQFPDLHSELNLSSLELGDSALYFCASSRQGAWTEAFFGQGTRLTVV.

The chain uses TRBV28 and TRBJ1-2, with a tentative D call TRBD1 (6 bases). The CDR3 has 16 amino acids. Germline CDR1 MDHEN, CDR2 SYDVKM. The V end was cut by 7 bases, the J end by 2 bases, with 20 bases between. The CDR3 loop is CASTFTGGRSNYGYTF. CDR3 coding DNA: TGTGCCAGCACTTTCACGGGGGGCAGGAGCAACTATGGCTACACCTTC.

V is TRBV18 and J is TRBJ2-5; possible D gene TRBD1, 6 bases. The CDR3 extends over 14 amino acids. The germline V gene encodes CDR1 KGHSH and CDR2 LQKENI. Trimming stripped 3 bases from V and 5 bases from J, with 13 bases between. This chain's CDR3 is CASSPQTGIETQYF. The CDR3 DNA reads as TGTGCCAGCTCACCGCAAACAGGGATTGAGACCCAGTACTTC.

The genes are TRBV6-6 and TRBJ1-5; a possible D gene is TRBD1 (5 bases). There are 15 residues in the CDR3. V lost 2 bases and J 0 bases, leaving 8 bases between the germline ends. Germline CDR1 and CDR2: MNHNY and SVGAGI (reference sequence). The CDR3 is CASSYVQGSNQPQHF. CDR3 nucleotide sequence: TGTGCCAGCAGTTACGTCCAGGGTAGCAATCAGCCCCAGCATTTT.

This chain joins TRBV28 and TRBJ1-1; 7 bases line up with TRBD1. The V gene end was trimmed by 2 bases and the J gene end by 8 bases; junction bases not matched to a gene: 5. Germline V lookup: CDR1 MDHEN, CDR2 SYDVKM. The CDR3 consists of 13 residues. The CDR3 sequence: CASSLPMTGEAFF. The CDR3 coding sequence is TGTGCCAGCAGTTTACCGATGACAGGGGAAGCTTTCTTT.

This clone was counted a few times. The genes are TRBV5-4 and TRBJ1-2; 7 bases line up with TRBD1. The CDR3 length is 15 residues. In germline, CDR1 is SGHNT, CDR2 YYREEE (reference sequence). The junction had 5 bases not matched to a gene; V was cut back by 3 bases and J by 0 bases. The CDR3 sequence: CASSSPTGTNYGYTF. The CDR3 bases are TGTGCCAGCAGCTCCCCGACAGGGACTAACTATGGCTACACCTTC.

J is TRBJ1-1 and V is TRBV19, with a tentative D call TRBD1 (6 bases). Trimming left V 7 bases short and J 0 bases short, with 9 bases between. The CDR3 is made up of 13 amino acids. The germline V gene encodes CDR1 LNHDA and CDR2 SQIVND (reference sequence). The CDR3 loop reads CASTRGMNTEAFF. The CDR3 nucleotides read TGTGCCAGTACGAGGGGGATGAACACTGAAGCTTTCTTT.

The CDR3 is CASSLRRQGPRETQYF. The CDR3 nucleotides are TGTGCCAGCAGTTTAAGGAGACAGGGACCTCGTGAGACCCAGTACTTC. The rearrangement links TRBV28 to TRBJ2-5, with 7 positions matching TRBD1. The CDR3 covers 16 residues. Germline assignment: CDR1 MDHEN and CDR2 SYDVKM. V dropped 2 bases and J dropped 5; count of bases not matched to a gene: 11.

V gene TRBV9 combines with J gene TRBJ2-3; the match to TRBD2 covers 12 bases. This CDR3 comprises 17 residues. Germline CDR1 is SGDLS and CDR2 is YYNGEE. V lost 3 bases, J lost 3 bases, and 8 bases stayed unmatched. CDR3 nucleotides: TGTGCCAGCAGCGACCCCAGGGGACTAGCGGGTACAGATACGCAGTATTTT. Protein product: CASSDPRGLAGTDTQYF.

The chain combines TRBV5-1 with TRBJ2-5; D may be TRBD1 (6 bases). V shed 2 bases and J shed 5 bases, with 16 bases lying between them. The CDR3 is made up of 15 amino acids. Germline CDR1 SGHRS, CDR2 YFSETQ. The CDR3 DNA is TGCGCCAGCAGCTTCCCCGGGACCCAGGGGGAGACCCAGTACTTC. Translated: CASSFPGTQGETQYF.